A selection of T cell receptor beta chains follows, all from one sample in a study of T cell responses to AZD1222 COVID-19 vaccine. The method was immunoSEQ multiplex PCR; TCRdb's version includes in-frame clones alone and lacks a portion of them. This repertoire shows 150,000 to 160,000 clones, 87% found once; its top ten account for roughly a tenth. Material: peripheral blood, obtained 28 days after the second AZD1222 dose. The receptors were sampled from an adult who received the AZD1222 COVID-19 vaccine. CDR3s leave out the opening cysteine and the closing phenylalanine or tryptophan. D genes are given only for firm matches. Some rows mark clone size as missing; the rest say once, few, many or name a class of expanded clone.

v_gene	j_gene	d_gene	abundance	CDR3aa
TRBV6-4	TRBJ2-1	TRBD2	-	ASSPRRSGGVDEQF
TRBV18	TRBJ2-7	TRBD1	-	ASSRGQDYEQY
TRBV2	TRBJ2-7	-	-	ASSLDGQVYEQY
TRBV5-1	TRBJ1-2	-	few	ASSLPGEGYT
TRBV6-2/TRBV6-3	TRBJ2-5	TRBD2	-	ASSSYWEGETQY
TRBV6-1	TRBJ1-2	-	-	ASSATGWDGYGYT
TRBV4-3	TRBJ2-1	TRBD1	-	ASSQGTGADNEQF
TRBV6-5	TRBJ2-7	-	-	ASRKGSLLYEQY
TRBV5-1	TRBJ2-7	TRBD1	once	ASSSDRGVNEQY
TRBV20-1	TRBJ2-5	-	-	SATGLETQY
TRBV6-6	TRBJ2-1	TRBD2	-	ASSRAGGGSYNEQF
TRBV9	TRBJ2-2	-	-	ASSVVRAPQPDTGELF
TRBV3-1/TRBV3-2	TRBJ1-6	-	-	ASSQEPQYNSPLH
TRBV5-4	TRBJ2-3	TRBD2	-	ASSSYPKREPGTDTQY
TRBV2	TRBJ2-1	TRBD2	-	ASSPLAGGVGEQF
TRBV29-1	TRBJ1-2	TRBD1	-	SDGGQGNGYT
TRBV11-2	TRBJ2-7	TRBD2	-	ASSSGLAGGGAYEQY
TRBV11-2	TRBJ1-5	-	once	ASSLGENQPQH
TRBV2	TRBJ1-5	TRBD1	-	ASSEDRGDQPQH
TRBV9	TRBJ1-1	-	-	ASSVAPGHTPEAF
TRBV27	TRBJ2-1	TRBD2	-	ASSQVGTSGSYEQF
TRBV2	TRBJ2-5	-	-	ASSVLEETQY
TRBV9	TRBJ1-5	-	-	ASSVGTHQPQH
TRBV19	TRBJ2-7	-	once	ASIDAAGAGEQY
TRBV5-1	TRBJ2-2	TRBD1	few	ASSPGTGNTGELF
TRBV19	TRBJ1-6	-	-	ASSEGGYNSPLH
TRBV7-2	TRBJ1-2	-	-	ASTSWGSAYT
TRBV9	TRBJ2-7	TRBD1	-	ASSVRGQGDGEQY
TRBV18	TRBJ2-1	-	once	ASSSPQGGEQF
TRBV6-5	TRBJ2-1	TRBD1	-	ATILTGGDEQF
TRBV2	TRBJ1-2	-	-	ASRKDYYGYT
TRBV19	TRBJ1-2	TRBD1	-	ASSIEGQGKGYGYT
TRBV5-4	TRBJ2-1	TRBD1	-	ASSPGTGVDYNEQF
TRBV4-1	TRBJ2-3	TRBD2	-	ASSPPKGPSSTSGITDTQY
TRBV30	TRBJ2-2	-	few	AWSVRVPGELF
TRBV3-1/TRBV3-2	TRBJ2-2	-	-	ASSHATVIPRTAALF
TRBV11-2	TRBJ2-2	-	-	ASSLVAGNTGELF
TRBV7-6	TRBJ1-4	-	-	ASSTFLGAIEKLF
TRBV6-5	TRBJ2-6	TRBD1	-	ASTKGGLGANVLT
TRBV2	TRBJ2-7	TRBD2	-	ASFGGRVYEQY
TRBV6-5	TRBJ2-7	TRBD2	-	ASSYLLAGGYEQY
TRBV4-3	TRBJ2-2	TRBD2	-	ASSRHSGENTGELF
TRBV6-5	TRBJ1-1	TRBD1	-	ASRGQGDTEAF
TRBV2	TRBJ2-7	TRBD2	-	ASRREGTYEQY
TRBV7-8	TRBJ1-2	TRBD1	-	ASSTGGSSYGYT
TRBV19	TRBJ1-2	-	-	ASSLGFNYGYT
TRBV7-2	TRBJ2-3	TRBD1	-	ASRDRGPTDTQY
TRBV2	TRBJ1-4	TRBD1	-	ASQRITGGLF
TRBV28	TRBJ1-4	-	-	ASSFSRGEEKLF
TRBV20-1	TRBJ2-1	-	-	RLGGHEQF
TRBV9	TRBJ2-2	TRBD2	-	ASSVGLAGGGELF
TRBV2	TRBJ1-5	-	-	ASSAPPAFQPQH
TRBV7-8	TRBJ1-2	-	-	ASSSHETDSYGYT
TRBV5-1	TRBJ1-4	-	-	ASTPAGSHEKLF